The 2 T cell receptor beta chains below were found in one sample sequenced in a study of cytomegalovirus exposure and HLA in healthy donors. Vbeta (60) and Jbeta (13) primers were used in the PCR. Sequenced by immunoSEQ multiplex PCR; TCRdb stores in-frame clones only, minus some. The table shows roughly 120,000 clones, with about 81% occurring only once. Material for sequencing was PBMCs. The receptors were gathered from a man in his forties in good health and CMV-seronegative.

V usage is TRBV7-2 and J usage is TRBJ2-1; D is unclear. Trimming stripped 1 base from V and 7 bases from J, with 8 bases between. Germline values: CDR1 SGHTA, CDR2 FQGNSA. This CDR3 contains 13 residues. CDR3 sequence: CASSLVSRNEQFF. The CDR3 DNA follows: TGTGCCAGCAGCTTAGTTTCTAGGAATGAGCAGTTCTTC. Filled out from reference TRBV7-2 and TRBJ2-1, the complete variable domain reads GAGVSQSPSNKVTEKGKDVELRCDPISGHTALYWYRQSLGQGLEFLIYFQGNSAPDKSGLPSDRFSAERTGGSVSTLTIQRTQQEDSAVYLCASSLVSRNEQFFGPGTRLTVL.

In this sample, this clone turned up once. V usage is TRBV27 and J usage is TRBJ2-6; 8 nucleotides line up with TRBD2. The CDR3 extends over 19 amino acids. Germline trimming cut 6 bases from V and 2 bases from J; bases unmatched to any gene: 15. The germline V gene has CDR1 MNHEY and CDR2 SMNVEV (reference sequence). The CDR3 sequence: CASSPPGGLGLAGANVLTF. The DNA for the CDR3 is TGTGCCAGCAGCCCTCCGGGGGGGTTGGGACTTGCTGGGGCCAACGTCCTGACTTTC. Full variable domain (outside the CDR3, taken from reference TRBV27 and TRBJ2-6): EAQVTQNPRYLITVTGKKLTVTCSQNMNHEYMSWYRQDPGLGLRQIYYSMNVEVTDKGDVPEGYKVSRKEKRNFPLILESPSPNQTSLYFCASSPPGGLGLAGANVLTFGAGSRLTVL.